The 28 T cell receptor beta chains below were found in one sample sequenced in a study of early T cells in non-severe SARS-CoV-2 infection. TCRdb reanalysed the 5' RACE reads using MiXCR and keeps one entry per CDR3 protein. The sample includes some 23,000 distinct CDR3 sequences, around 5% seen only once; the top ten take 9.5% to 12%. The sample was whole blood. All receptors derive from an adult who was a healthcare worker with PCR-confirmed SARS-CoV-2 infection or an uninfected control (not recorded which).

Ten or more counts support this clonotype. The rearrangement links TRBV10-2 to TRBJ2-1, with D possibly matching TRBD1 (5 bases). Looked up from germline, CDR1 is WSHSY and CDR2 is SAAADI. The CDR3 has 14 amino acids. Between the trimmed V and J ends, which lost 7 bases and 7 bases, there was a span of 17 bases. CDR3 sequence (DNA): TGCGCCAGCAACAGGCCTCAGACTTCAAATGAGCAGTTCTTC. This sequence encodes CASNRPQTSNEQFF.

This clonotype was seen many times. J is TRBJ1-5 and V is TRBV18; D gene ambiguous. The ends were cut back, 2 bases at V and 5 bases at J, with 7 bases in the middle. Germline V CDR1 and CDR2: KGHSH, LQKENI. This CDR3 is 13 amino acids long. CDR3 protein: CASSPGRDQPQHF. The CDR3 DNA follows: TGTGCCAGCTCACCAGGGAGGGATCAGCCCCAGCATTTT.

By sample fraction, this clonotype is medium-sized. This chain uses TRBV7-6 with TRBJ2-1; D is possibly TRBD1 or TRBD2 (7 bases each). This CDR3 comprises 18 residues. V shed 5 bases and J shed 5 bases, with 25 bases lying between them. CDR1 is SGHVS, CDR2 FNYEAQ, per germline. Here the CDR3 reads CASSVVGPGQAGDNEQFF. CDR3 sequence (DNA): TGTGCCAGCAGCGTAGTGGGACCCGGACAGGCGGGGGACAATGAGCAGTTCTTC. The full variable domain, completed using reference TRBV7-6 and TRBJ2-1, is GAGVSQSPRYKVTKRGQDVALRCDPISGHVSLYWYRQALGQGPEFLTYFNYEAQQDKSGLPNDRFSAERPEGSISTLTIQRTEQRDSAMYRCASSVVGPGQAGDNEQFFGPGTRLTVL.

There are many counts of this clonotype. The chain employs TRBV21-1 and TRBJ1-1. TRBV21-1 is labeled a pseudogene. The CDR3 sequence is 16 residues long. CDR3 sequence reads: CASSLLRSLGHTEAFF. The CDR3 DNA reads as TGTGCCAGCAGCCTACTAAGATCACTAGGCCACACTGAAGCTTTCTTT.

The chain joins TRBV20-1 to TRBJ1-6, with D perhaps TRBD1 (5 bases). CDR1 and CDR2 (germline): DFQATT, SNEGSKA (reference sequence). This CDR3 spans 15 amino acids. The V end was cut by 5 bases, the J end by 0 bases, with 11 bases between. CDR3 DNA: TGCAGTGCTCTCGACAGCAACTCCTATAATTCACCCCTCCACTTT. Its translation is CSALDSNSYNSPLHF.

This clonotype has ten or more counts. The chain links TRBV28 to TRBJ2-1, with D perhaps matching TRBD2 (5 bases). Trimming stripped 2 bases from V and 0 bases from J, with 11 bases between. CDR3 length: 16 residues. Germline CDR1 MDHEN, CDR2 SYDVKM. The chain's CDR3 is CASSLIVGSSYNEQFF. In DNA form, the CDR3 reads TGTGCCAGCAGTTTAATAGTGGGGAGCTCCTACAATGAGCAGTTCTTC.

Regarding this clonotype: A read error may explain this, as a much larger clone is one base away. The chain joins TRBV29-1 to TRBJ2-1; D not resolved. Germline-derived CDR1 and CDR2 are SQVTM and ANQGSEA. This CDR3 has 16 residues. Trimming took 3 bases from V and 1 from J, leaving 16 bases between them. The CDR3 nucleotides read TGCAGCGTTGATTCGTCGAACGGCAGATCCTACAATGAGCAGTTCTTC. Encoded protein: CSVDSSNGRSYNEQFF.

Of note for this clonotype: A clone one base away is much larger, so this may be a read error. The rearrangement uses TRBV6-2 or TRBV6-3 and TRBJ1-1; 11 bases agree with TRBD1. V lost 6 bases, J lost 0 bases, and 12 bases stayed unmatched. CDR3 size: 18 residues. CDR1 and CDR2 from the germline V gene are MNHEY and SVGEGT. The CDR3 loop reads CASSRGTGGCLMNTEAFF. CDR3 DNA: TGTGCCAGCAGCCGCGGGACAGGGGGTTGCCTCATGAACACTGAAGCTTTCTTT.

This clonotype was seen at least ten times. The V gene is TRBV7-9, the J gene TRBJ2-1; TRBD2 matches 10 bases. Germline V lookup: CDR1 SEHNR, CDR2 FQNEAQ (reference sequence). J lost 4 bases, V lost 5 bases, and 8 bases had no gene match. This CDR3 is 16 amino acids long. CDR3 in DNA: TGTGCCAGCAGCCCCGGAGGGACTAGCGAGTACAATGAGCAGTTCTTC. Its protein is CASSPGGTSEYNEQFF.

The chain joins TRBV28 to TRBJ2-3, with 8 nucleotides matching TRBD2. This CDR3 has 18 residues. Germline trimming cut 6 bases from V and 0 bases from J; bases unmatched to any gene: 14. Germline loops: CDR1 MDHEN, CDR2 SYDVKM. The CDR3 loop reads CASRKTSVKKISTDTQYF. The DNA for the CDR3 is TGTGCCAGCAGAAAGACTAGCGTCAAAAAGATAAGCACAGATACGCAGTATTTT.

In its sample, this clonotype was seen many times. The chain recombines TRBV7-2 with TRBJ2-7; D may be TRBD2 (6 bases). The length of the CDR3 is 12 residues. Germline CDR1 and CDR2: SGHTA and FQGNSA. The V end was cut by 1 base, the J end by 7 bases, with 8 bases between. The CDR3 DNA reads TGTGCCAGCAGCTTAGGACGGGGGGAGCAGTACTTC. This translates into CASSLGRGEQYF. Complete variable domain (other parts from reference TRBV7-2 and TRBJ2-7): GAGVSQSPSNKVTEKGKDVELRCDPISGHTALYWYRQSLGQGLEFLIYFQGNSAPDKSGLPSDRFSAERTGGSVSTLTIQRTQQEDSAVYLCASSLGRGEQYFGPGTRLTVT.

Many counts were recorded for this clonotype. The rearrangement joins TRBV5-4 to TRBJ2-1, with 7 bases matching TRBD1. The CDR3 has 16 residues. V trimming: 4 bases; J trimming: 5 bases; junction bases outside the gene matches: 12. CDR1 is SGHNT, CDR2 YYREEE, per germline (reference sequence). The CDR3 DNA reads as TGTGCCAGCAGCCAAGGGGACAGAAGTGTGGACAATGAGCAGTTCTTC. Residues: CASSQGDRSVDNEQFF.

This clonotype was counted ten times or more. V and J are TRBV30 and TRBJ1-6; no clear D gene. Germline V lookup: CDR1 GTSNPN, CDR2 SVGIG (reference sequence). V gave up 6 bases and J gave up 7 bases, with 13 bases separating them. The CDR3 runs to 13 residues. Here the CDR3 DNA reads TGTGCCTGCTCGTTTTTCGGGAATTCACCCCTCCACTTT. Protein product: CACSFFGNSPLHF.

This clonotype was seen a few times. The CDR3 here is CASSQRGLAGNNEQFF. In DNA, the CDR3 is TGTGCCAGCAGCCAGAGGGGACTAGCGGGAAACAATGAGCAGTTCTTC. The V call is TRBV4-2, the J call TRBJ2-1; 13 bases agree with TRBD2. Germline CDR1 and CDR2: LGHNA and YNFKEQ. This CDR3 spans 16 amino acids. The V gene end was trimmed by 3 bases and the J gene end by 5 bases; junction bases not matched to a gene: 4.

This clonotype appeared many times. The rearrangement joins TRBV7-8 to TRBJ2-4; D unresolved. V was trimmed by 0 bases and J by 0 bases, leaving 12 bases between them. Germline V lookup: CDR1 SGHVS, CDR2 FQNEAQ. The CDR3 extends over 17 amino acids. The CDR3 nucleotides read TGTGCCAGCAGCTTAGCGGGTGGGGAACTAGCCAAAAACATTCAGTACTTC. Translated: CASSLAGGELAKNIQYF.

In this sample, this clonotype turned up many times. For the CDR3, the DNA is TGTGCCACCAGTGACAGGTCCGGCACTGAAGCTTTCTTT. This encodes CATSDRSGTEAFF. This rearrangement joins TRBV24-1 to TRBJ1-1; no reliable D call. The CDR3 contains 13 residues. Germline-derived CDR1 and CDR2 are KGHDR and SFDVKD. Trimming left V 4 bases short and J 4 bases short, with 9 bases between.

At least ten counts were recorded for this clonotype. The chain recombines TRBV4-1 with TRBJ1-2; D gene ambiguous. The CDR3 runs to 14 residues. In germline, CDR1 is MGHRA, CDR2 YSYEKL. V was trimmed by 3 bases and J by 8 bases, leaving 16 bases between them. CDR3 amino acids: CASSQEPGSWGYTF. The DNA of the CDR3 is TGCGCCAGCAGCCAGGAACCGGGATCTTGGGGCTACACCTTC.

This clonotype was picked up many times. The V and J genes are TRBV5-1 and TRBJ2-7, with D uncertain. The CDR3 loop spans 14 amino acids. The germline CDR1 and CDR2 sequences are SGHRS and YFSETQ. Trimming removed 4 bases from V and 2 bases from J, with 13 bases in between. The CDR3 bases are TGCGCCAGCAGCCCGAGGCAGCTGGCCTACGAGCAGTACTTC. Translation gives CASSPRQLAYEQYF.

This clonotype was picked up many times. The chain carries TRBV7-2 and TRBJ2-1, with 8 positions matching TRBD2. The CDR3 runs 15 residues. The J segment lost 1 base and the V segment lost 6 bases, leaving 5 bases of the junction unmatched. Germline V gives CDR1 SGHTA, CDR2 FQGNSA. CDR3 loop: CASRMAGGSYNEQFF. CDR3 DNA sequence: TGTGCCAGCAGAATGGCGGGAGGTTCCTACAATGAGCAGTTCTTC.

This clonotype was counted many times. The chain combines TRBV7-6 with TRBJ2-1, with a weak D call TRBD1 (5 bases). V was clipped by 5 bases and J by 3 bases, with 14 bases between them. Germline CDR1 reads SGHVS; CDR2 reads FNYEAQ. The CDR3 consists of 15 residues. CDR3 amino acids: CASSLQTAIYNEQFF. CDR3 DNA: TGTGCCAGCAGCCTCCAGACAGCTATCTACAATGAGCAGTTCTTC.

This clonotype was observed a single time. The V and J genes are TRBV6-5 and TRBJ2-5; 8 bases agree with TRBD2. CDR1 MNHEY and CDR2 SVGAGI come from the germline V gene. Losses at the gene ends were 5 bases for V and 4 bases for J; bases not matched to a gene: 3. The CDR3 is 13 amino acids. The CDR3 DNA sequence: TGTGCCAGCAGTCACAGCGGGAGAGAGACCCAGTACTTC. Translating gives CASSHSGRETQYF.

This chain connects TRBV4-3 to TRBJ2-7, with D possibly TRBD1 on 6 matching bases. Germline V gene data show CDR1 as LGHNA and CDR2 as YSLEER. Deletions cut 0 bases from V and 3 bases from J, with 12 bases between. The CDR3 totals 15 residues. CDR3 residues: CASSQDQGPLYEQYF. Here the CDR3 DNA reads TGCGCCAGCAGCCAAGATCAGGGGCCGCTCTACGAGCAGTACTTC.

This sequence joins TRBV20-1 and TRBJ2-3; 12 bases line up with TRBD2. V shed 4 bases, J shed 1 base, and the junction held 3 bases outside the gene matches. The germline gives CDR1 DFQATT, CDR2 SNEGSKA (reference sequence). The CDR3 is 15 residues long. In DNA form, the CDR3 reads TGCAGTGCTACGGGACTAGCGGGTCGCACAGATACGCAGTATTTT. Translated, it gives CSATGLAGRTDTQYF.

On this clonotype itself: A much larger clone lies one base from this, so it may be a read error. The J gene is TRBJ1-4, the V gene TRBV6-6, with D possibly matching TRBD1 (6 bases). V was shortened by 5 bases and J by 6 bases, with 19 bases between the two germline ends. This CDR3 comprises 16 residues. Per germline, CDR1 MNHNY and CDR2 SVGAGI (reference sequence). In nucleotides, the CDR3 is TGTGCCAGCAGTCCATTTGCGACAGGATTTTATGAAAAACTGTTTTTT. Protein sequence: CASSPFATGFYEKLFF.

The chain couples TRBV6-2 or TRBV6-3 to TRBJ2-2; no firm D call. The germline V and J ends were trimmed by 7 bases and 11 bases, with 20 bases remaining between them. Germline-derived CDR1 and CDR2 are MNHEY and SVGEGT. This CDR3 region has 14 residues. This chain's CDR3 is CASTPVVVPRELFF. In DNA, the CDR3 is TGTGCCAGCACCCCCGTCGTAGTTCCGCGTGAGCTGTTTTTT.

The gene calls are TRBV6-5 and TRBJ2-3; D tentatively fits TRBD1 or TRBD2 (6 bases each). The CDR3 spans 16 residues. V shed 8 bases and J shed 0 bases, with 18 bases lying between them. CDR1 and CDR2 (germline): MNHEY, SVGAGI. The CDR3 protein is CASCTGGGESTDTQYF. CDR3 nucleotide sequence: TGTGCCAGCTGCACCGGAGGGGGAGAGAGCACAGATACGCAGTATTTT.

In this sample, this clonotype turned up many times. The chain links TRBV7-6 to TRBJ2-5; tentatively, D is TRBD2 (5 bases). Germline V lookup: CDR1 SGHVS, CDR2 FNYEAQ. This CDR3 spans 14 amino acids. Trimming took off 0 bases at V and 4 bases at J, with 9 bases between the two ends. CDR3 region: CASSLAYAGETQYF. CDR3 coding DNA: TGTGCCAGCAGCTTAGCGTATGCGGGAGAGACCCAGTACTTC.

This clonotype came up a few times. The chain has TRBV6-4 and TRBJ2-1; no clear D. The CDR3 spans 15 residues. Trimming left V 0 bases short and J 8 bases short, with 14 bases between. Per germline, CDR1 MRHNA and CDR2 SNTAGT. CDR3 nucleotides: TGTGCCAGCAGTGACTCGGGGTCTGCTTCCGATGAGCAGTTCTTC. Residues: CASSDSGSASDEQFF.